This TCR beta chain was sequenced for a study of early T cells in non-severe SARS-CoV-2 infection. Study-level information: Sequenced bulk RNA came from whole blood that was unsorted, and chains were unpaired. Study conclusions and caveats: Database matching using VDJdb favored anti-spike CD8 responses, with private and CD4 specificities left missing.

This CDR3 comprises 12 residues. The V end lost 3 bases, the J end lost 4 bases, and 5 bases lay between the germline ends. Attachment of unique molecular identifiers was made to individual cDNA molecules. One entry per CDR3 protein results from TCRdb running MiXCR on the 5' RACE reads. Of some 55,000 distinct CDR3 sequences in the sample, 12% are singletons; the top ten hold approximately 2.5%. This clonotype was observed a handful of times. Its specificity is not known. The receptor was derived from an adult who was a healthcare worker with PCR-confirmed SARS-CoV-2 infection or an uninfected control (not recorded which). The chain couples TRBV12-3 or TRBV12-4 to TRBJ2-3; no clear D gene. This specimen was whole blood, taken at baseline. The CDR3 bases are TGTGCCAGCAGTTTTGTCTCAGATACGCAGTATTTT. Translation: CASSFVSDTQYF.